The present TCR beta chain was sequenced within a study of T-cell memory formation after mild COVID-19. Note on this clonotype: Antigen unknown. A clone one base away is much larger, so this may be a read error.

General study findings and limits: Clones that contracted from day 15 to 85 had balanced CD4/CD8; later expanders were CD4+ biased.

TCR alpha and TCR beta cDNA libraries carrying sample barcodes and UMIs came from 5'RACE with constant-segment primers. TCRdb re-called the 5' RACE reads with MiXCR, one entry per CDR3 protein. The sample lists about 470,000 distinct CDR3 sequences, 15% to 20% occurring once. The specimen sequenced was PBMCs or a T cell subset sorted from them (not recorded which). The sequence came from an adult woman who had mild COVID-19 (a few samples of this study predate the infection). Cell type and time point are not known.

For the CDR3, the DNA is TGCAGCGTTGAAGGGGACACTGAAGCTTTCTTT. Its protein is CSVEGDTEAFF. This chain links TRBV29-1 with TRBJ1-1; D remains ambiguous. Germline values: CDR1 SQVTM, CDR2 ANQGSEA. The CDR3 totals 11 residues. With 1 base removed from V and 3 bases from J, the gap between germline ends came to 3 bases.